The 2 T cell receptor beta chains given below trace back to one sample, sequenced in a study of cytomegalovirus exposure and HLA in healthy donors. Researchers ran the PCR with 60 Vbeta and 13 Jbeta primers. Only in-frame clones appear in the TCRdb table, and some are missing; sequencing was by immunoSEQ multiplex PCR. The sample lists approximately 98,000 clones, about four fifths occurring once. Sequencing was performed on PBMCs. These receptors were taken from a man between 18 and 35 years old in good health and CMV-seropositive.

Note on this clone: Other DNA sequences in the same sample also yield this CDR3. This chain uses TRBV25-1 with TRBJ2-7, with 11 nucleotides matching TRBD1. Trimming removed 3 bases from V and 4 bases from J; junction bases left unmatched: 8. CDR1 is MGHDK, CDR2 SYGVNS, per germline. CDR3 length equals 16 residues. The CDR3 loop reads CASSDSTGQGVYEQYF. CDR3 DNA sequence: TGTGCCAGCAGTGACTCCACGGGACAGGGGGTATACGAGCAGTACTTC.

This clone was counted only a few times. This chain links TRBV6-1 with TRBJ2-1; 8 bases agree with TRBD2. CDR1 is MNHNS, CDR2 SASEGT, per germline. CDR3 length: 16 amino acids. The V gene end was trimmed by 4 bases and the J gene end by 8 bases; junction bases not matched to a gene: 13. DNA of the CDR3: TGTGCCAGCAGTGCGAAAGCGGGGGTCAGTTCGCATGAGCAGTTCTTC. Protein: CASSAKAGVSSHEQFF.